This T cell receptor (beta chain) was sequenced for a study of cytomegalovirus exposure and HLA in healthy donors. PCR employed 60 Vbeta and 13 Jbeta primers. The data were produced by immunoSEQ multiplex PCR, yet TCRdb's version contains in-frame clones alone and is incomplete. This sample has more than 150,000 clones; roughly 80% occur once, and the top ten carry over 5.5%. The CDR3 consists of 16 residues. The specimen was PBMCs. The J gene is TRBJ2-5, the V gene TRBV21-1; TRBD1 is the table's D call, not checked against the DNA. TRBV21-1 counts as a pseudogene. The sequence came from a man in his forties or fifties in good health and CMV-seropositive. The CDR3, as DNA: TGTGCCAGCAAGTTACAGGGGCGGAACTCCCAAGAGACCCAGTACTTC. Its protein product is CASKLQGRNSQETQYF.